This TCR beta chain derives from a study of blood T cell repertoires in COVID-19. Original processing methods: Amplification of reference gene primers was used by the study to estimate nucleated cell counts. Repertoires were generated with immunoSEQ multiplex PCR, while TCRdb's copy carries only in-frame clones and drops some. D and trimming come from the DNA, and the V and J calls and clone size come from that table. The sample yields 150,000 to 200,000 clones, 87% seen once. Germline V lookup: CDR1 SGHVS, CDR2 FQNEAQ. The CDR3 spans 13 residues. V lost 5 bases, J lost 8 bases, and 6 bases stayed unmatched.

The rearrangement links TRBV7-8 to TRBJ2-1; the match to TRBD2 covers 7 bases. The sample was peripheral blood. The clonotype was recovered from a woman aged 50 to 60 with acute or convalescent COVID-19. The CDR3 region is CASSTLRGDEQFF. Here the CDR3 DNA reads TGTGCCAGCAGCACACTCCGGGGGGATGAGCAGTTCTTC. The whole variable domain, remainder taken from reference TRBV7-8 and TRBJ2-1, is GAGVSQSPRYKVAKRGQDVALRCDPISGHVSLFWYQQALGQGPEFLTYFQNEAQLDKSGLPSDRFFAERPEGSVSTLKIQRTQQEDSAVYLCASSTLRGDEQFFGPGTRLTVL.